This T cell receptor beta chain originates from a study of blood T cell repertoires in COVID-19. The protocol was immunoSEQ multiplex PCR, while the TCRdb copy is restricted to in-frame clones and leaves out a portion. Of nearly 250,000 clones detected, around nine tenths appear once; the ten largest clones hold 1.6%. The germline gives CDR1 DFQATT, CDR2 SNEGSKA (reference sequence). The V end was cut by 5 bases, the J end by 3 bases, with 7 bases between. The CDR3 contains 11 residues. The source of this sequence is a woman aged 55 to 70 who had recovered from COVID-19. The chain carries TRBV20-1 and TRBJ1-1; TRBD1 might be the D (6 bases). Sequenced: peripheral blood. As DNA, the CDR3 is TGCAGTGCTGACAGGTACACTGAAGCTTTCTTT. It is translated as CSADRYTEAFF.